What follows are 25 T cell receptor beta chains derived from one specimen sequenced in a study of blood T cells in healthy people across ages. Through a sample-barcoded 5' primer and a J-beta primer mix, a second PCR was run for roughly 6 to 12 cycles. MiXCR, run by TCRdb on the 5' RACE reads, gives a single entry per CDR3 protein. The table lists about 1.1 million distinct CDR3 sequences, approximately 38% of them singletons, with about an eighth in the top ten. The sequenced sample was blood. These receptor sequences come from a man between 18 and 35 years old in good health.

This clonotype was found a few times. With a much larger clone just one base away, this may be a read error. The CDR3 bases are TGTGCCAGCAGGAAGAGGGGGGGCCAATACAATGAGCAGTACTTC. Its translation is CASRKRGGQYNEQYF. V and J are TRBV2 and TRBJ2-1; tentatively, D is TRBD2 (7 bases). Gene TRBJ2-7 matches the end of the DNA better, so the J call may be wrong. Germline CDR1 and CDR2: SNHLY and FYNNEI. This CDR3 comprises 15 residues.

The V and J genes are TRBV5-6 and TRBJ2-5; 8 nucleotides align to TRBD1. Germline V gene sequence: CDR1 SGHDT, CDR2 YYEEEE. Germline trimming cut 5 bases from V and 4 bases from J; bases unmatched to any gene: 16. CDR3 length equals 17 residues. CDR3 sequence: CASRLGQGSPNRETQYF. The DNA of the CDR3 is TGTGCCAGCAGGCTTGGACAGGGTAGTCCAAACAGAGAGACCCAGTACTTC.

The chain employs TRBV7-2 and TRBJ1-5; no clear D gene. Trimming pared 3 bases from V and 4 bases from J, leaving 13 bases between. The CDR3 is 15 amino acids. CDR1 SGHTA and CDR2 FQGNSA come from the germline V gene. In nucleotides, the CDR3 is TGTGCCAGCAGCTTGAACGGGCCTGGGAATCAGCCCCAGCATTTT. This sequence encodes CASSLNGPGNQPQHF.

This clonotype was counted many times. This chain connects TRBV2 to TRBJ1-4; D remains unclear. The V gene lost 5 bases and the J gene lost 8 bases, with 12 bases spanning the gap. From germline, CDR1 is SNHLY and CDR2 FYNNEI. This CDR3 is 13 amino acids long. The CDR3, as DNA: TGTGCCAGCAGTCGCACACCGACAGAAAAACTGTTTTTT. It translates to CASSRTPTEKLFF.

This chain uses TRBV27 with TRBJ2-7; 7 positions match TRBD2. CDR3 size: 14 residues. V lost 6 bases, J lost 0 bases, and 5 bases stayed unmatched. The germline gives CDR1 MNHEY, CDR2 SMNVEV (reference sequence). CDR3 DNA sequence: TGTGCCAGCAGAGGGTGGGGGGGCTCCTACGAGCAGTACTTC. Protein sequence: CASRGWGGSYEQYF.

This clonotype was counted between two and nine times. The chain carries TRBV6-5 and TRBJ1-5; D is uncertain. The V gene lost 4 bases and the J gene lost 3 bases, with 7 bases spanning the gap. CDR3 size: 13 residues. The germline V gene encodes CDR1 MNHEY and CDR2 SVGAGI. The chain's CDR3 is CASSWAANQPQHF. CDR3 DNA: TGTGCCAGCAGTTGGGCTGCCAATCAGCCCCAGCATTTT.

The V call is TRBV7-9, the J call TRBJ1-1, with TRBD1 as a possible D gene (5 bases). The germline V and J ends were trimmed by 1 base and 0 bases, with 15 bases remaining between them. Germline CDR1 is SEHNR and CDR2 is FQNEAQ (reference sequence). CDR3 size: 17 residues. For the CDR3, the DNA is TGTGCCAGCAGCTTAGTAAGAGGGGCCGGTATGAACACTGAAGCTTTCTTT. This codes for CASSLVRGAGMNTEAFF.

This clonotype appeared a few times. This chain joins TRBV29-1 and TRBJ1-4; weak D call: TRBD1 (5 bases). The CDR3 extends over 13 amino acids. Trimming removed 7 bases at V and 3 bases at J, with 12 bases between. From germline, CDR1 is SQVTM and CDR2 ANQGSEA. Written as DNA, the CDR3 is TGCAGCGCCCTGGGGGAGCCTAATGAAAAACTGTTTTTT. Encoded protein: CSALGEPNEKLFF.

The chain carries TRBV7-6 and TRBJ2-5; D is unresolved. This CDR3 is 14 amino acids long. Trimming took 4 bases from V and 2 from J, leaving 11 bases between them. The germline V gene encodes CDR1 SGHVS and CDR2 FNYEAQ. The CDR3 DNA follows: TGTGCCAGCAGCTACACGGCTGGGCAAGAGACCCAGTACTTC. Protein sequence: CASSYTAGQETQYF.

The V and J genes are TRBV20-1 and TRBJ1-4; the D is unclear. V gave up 2 bases and J gave up 8 bases, with 15 bases separating them. From germline, CDR1 is DFQATT and CDR2 SNEGSKA (reference sequence). The CDR3 has 14 amino acids. The DNA of the CDR3 is TGCAGTGCTAGAAGTCCGGACGGGGAGGAAAAACTGTTTTTT. Protein: CSARSPDGEEKLFF.

This clonotype was observed a handful of times. The chain combines TRBV15 with TRBJ2-7; D ambiguous. Germline CDR1 is LNHNV and CDR2 is YYDKDF (reference sequence). The CDR3 length is 13 residues. The V end was cut by 0 bases, the J end by 4 bases, with 7 bases between. The CDR3 sequence is CATSRELGYEQYF. The CDR3 bases are TGTGCCACCAGCAGAGAATTGGGTTACGAGCAGTACTTC.

This clonotype has a handful of counts. The chain has TRBV29-1 and TRBJ2-5; 9 nucleotides line up with TRBD2. Looked up from germline, CDR1 is SQVTM and CDR2 is ANQGSEA. This CDR3 region has 14 residues. The J segment lost 5 bases and the V segment lost 1 base, leaving 5 bases of the junction unmatched. CDR3 region: CSVEGASGVETQYF. The CDR3 nucleotides are TGCAGCGTTGAAGGTGCTAGCGGGGTGGAGACCCAGTACTTC.

The CDR3 loop reads CASSFEGGTRNTEAFF. The CDR3 DNA is TGCGCCAGCAGCTTCGAGGGGGGGACACGGAACACTGAAGCTTTCTTT. The V gene is TRBV5-1, the J gene TRBJ1-1, with D perhaps matching TRBD1 (6 bases). Between the trimmed V and J ends, which lost 2 bases and 1 base, there was a span of 15 bases. This CDR3 comprises 16 residues. CDR1 is SGHRS, CDR2 YFSETQ, per germline.

The V and J genes are TRBV28 and TRBJ2-3; the D gene could be TRBD1 or TRBD2 (5 bases each). V was pared by 11 bases and J by 3 bases, with 15 bases between. The CDR3 contains 13 residues. The germline V gene has CDR1 MDHEN and CDR2 SYDVKM. The CDR3 DNA is TGTGCCGTCCAGGGACCGGGGACAGATACGCAGTATTTT. As protein: CAVQGPGTDTQYF.

This clonotype was counted only a few times. This chain joins TRBV12-3 or TRBV12-4 and TRBJ1-1; D perhaps matches TRBD1 (5 bases). The CDR3 loop spans 12 amino acids. The germline V and J ends were trimmed by 7 bases and 5 bases, with 11 bases remaining between them. The CDR3 DNA reads TGTGCCAGCAAAGTAGGGGTGACTGAAGCTTTCTTT. Translation gives CASKVGVTEAFF.

CDR3: CASSLWGGQDNEQFF. The CDR3 DNA reads as TGTGCCAGCAGTTTATGGGGGGGTCAAGATAATGAGCAGTTCTTC. The chain links TRBV27 to TRBJ2-1; 7 positions agree with TRBD2. CDR3 length: 15 residues. Germline CDR1 MNHEY, CDR2 SMNVEV (reference sequence). Trimming took 1 base from V and 7 from J; bases not matched to a gene: 7.

This clonotype was counted a few times. The CDR3 loop is CATLGYGYTF. DNA for the CDR3: TGTGCCACCTTGGGGTATGGCTACACCTTC. The rearrangement links TRBV6-1 to TRBJ1-2, with no clear D. The CDR3 contains 10 residues. The V and J ends lost 10 bases and 5 bases respectively, with 8 bases between them. Germline V gene data show CDR1 as MNHNS and CDR2 as SASEGT.

A word on this clonotype: A junction end diverges from the germline sequence, so it may reflect a read error. This chain connects TRBV6-5 to TRBJ1-2; the match to TRBD1 covers 8 bases. The CDR3 totals 13 residues. The germline V gene encodes CDR1 MNHEY and CDR2 SVGAGI. The CDR3 loop reads CASRGQDNYGYTF. In DNA, the CDR3 is TGCGCCAGCAGGGGACAGGATAACTATGGCTACACCTTC.

The genes are TRBV7-2 and TRBJ2-1, with D possibly matching TRBD2 (5 bases). Germline lookup yields CDR1 SGHTA and CDR2 FQGNSA. CDR3 length: 12 residues. V shed 8 bases and J shed 13 bases, with 18 bases lying between them. This chain's CDR3 is CASSGDWETQFF. DNA of the CDR3: TGTGCCAGCTCTGGGGATTGGGAGACCCAGTTCTTC.

The CDR3 loop reads CSASSGQGAYEQYF. CDR3 in DNA: TGCAGTGCTAGCTCCGGACAGGGAGCCTACGAGCAGTACTTC. The J gene is TRBJ2-7, the V gene TRBV20-1; 8 bases agree with TRBD1. The CDR3 is made up of 14 amino acids. The ends lost 3 bases at V and 2 bases at J; junction bases unmatched: 6. Germline V lookup: CDR1 DFQATT, CDR2 SNEGSKA (reference sequence).

The chain uses TRBV7-8 and TRBJ1-6; D unclear. The V gene lost 0 bases and the J gene lost 7 bases, with 13 bases spanning the gap. The CDR3 totals 16 residues. Looked up from germline, CDR1 is SGHVS and CDR2 is FQNEAQ. CDR3 sequence reads: CASSLASGRRNSPLHF. The DNA of the CDR3 is TGTGCCAGCAGCTTAGCGTCAGGACGGAGGAATTCACCCCTCCACTTT.

This clonotype was recorded a few times. The chain employs TRBV25-1 and TRBJ2-7; 8 nucleotides align to TRBD1. V lost 8 bases and J lost 6; bases outside the gene matches: 12. The CDR3 has 14 residues. Germline V gene lookup returns CDR1 MGHDK and CDR2 SYGVNS. The CDR3 loop is CASRSTGGLREQYF. DNA of the CDR3: TGTGCCAGCCGGTCCACAGGGGGTCTTCGCGAGCAGTACTTC.

This clonotype showed up many times. The gene calls are TRBV2 and TRBJ1-2; D uncertain. Germline V gene data show CDR1 as SNHLY and CDR2 as FYNNEI. The V end was cut by 5 bases, the J end by 6 bases, with 19 bases between. The CDR3 is 15 amino acids. The CDR3: CASSPTGGYRNGYTF. The CDR3 region has the DNA TGTGCCAGCAGTCCGACTGGCGGATATAGAAATGGCTACACCTTC.

In this sample, this clonotype turned up a few times. This sequence joins TRBV29-1 and TRBJ2-3; D gene ambiguous. Between the trimmed V and J ends, which lost 7 bases and 2 bases, there was a span of 7 bases. This CDR3 contains 11 residues. In germline, CDR1 is SQVTM, CDR2 ANQGSEA. The CDR3 loop reads CSGGTTDTQYF. CDR3 nucleotides: TGCAGCGGGGGTACCACAGATACGCAGTATTTT.

The rearrangement joins TRBV19 to TRBJ1-5, with TRBD1 as a possible D gene (5 bases). This CDR3 is 13 amino acids long. The V end was cut by 6 bases, the J end by 6 bases, with 12 bases between. Germline-derived CDR1 and CDR2 are LNHDA and SQIVND (reference sequence). The CDR3 region has the DNA TGTGCCAGTAGCACCGACAGTATTCAGCCCCAGCATTTT. This sequence encodes CASSTDSIQPQHF. The full variable domain, in which reference TRBV19 and TRBJ1-5 provide the parts outside the CDR3, is DGGITQSPKYLFRKEGQNVTLSCEQNLNHDAMYWYRQDPGQGLRLIYYSQIVNDFQKGDIAEGYSVSREKKESFPLTVTSAQKNPTAFYLCASSTDSIQPQHFGDGTRLSIL.